This TCR beta chain was recorded in a study of blood T cell repertoires in COVID-19. The protocol was immunoSEQ multiplex PCR, while the TCRdb copy is restricted to in-frame clones and leaves out a portion. The sample contains a few hundred thousand clones, 87% of which appear only once. The CDR3 spans 16 residues. The V segment lost 5 bases and the J segment 4 bases; nucleotides outside the gene matches: 11. Germline V lookup: CDR1 SGHTA, CDR2 FQGNSA. The sample comprised peripheral blood. The sequence came from a woman in her late teens or twenties who had recovered from COVID-19. This chain uses TRBV7-2 with TRBJ2-1, with 7 bases identical to TRBD2. As DNA, the CDR3 is TGTGCCAGCAGCCAACGCCGGGCTAGCGGATACAATGAGCAGTTCTTC. It specifies CASSQRRASGYNEQFF.